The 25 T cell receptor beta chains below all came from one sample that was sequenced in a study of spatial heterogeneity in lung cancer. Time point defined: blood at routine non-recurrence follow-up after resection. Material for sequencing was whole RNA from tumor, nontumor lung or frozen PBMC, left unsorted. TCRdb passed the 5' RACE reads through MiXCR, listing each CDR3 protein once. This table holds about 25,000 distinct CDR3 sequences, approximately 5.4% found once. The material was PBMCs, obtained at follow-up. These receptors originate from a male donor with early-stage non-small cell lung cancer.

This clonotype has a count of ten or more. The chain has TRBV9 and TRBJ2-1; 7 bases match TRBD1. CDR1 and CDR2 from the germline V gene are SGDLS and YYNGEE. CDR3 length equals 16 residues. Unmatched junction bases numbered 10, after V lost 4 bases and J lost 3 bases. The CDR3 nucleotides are TGTGCCAGCAGCCGGACCCGGGACAGCATCTACAATGAGCAGTTCTTC. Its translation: CASSRTRDSIYNEQFF. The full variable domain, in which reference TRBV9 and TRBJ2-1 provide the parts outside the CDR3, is DSGVTQTPKHLITATGQRVTLRCSPRSGDLSVYWYQQSLDQGLQFLIQYYNGEERAKGNILERFSAQQFPDLHSELNLSSLELGDSALYFCASSRTRDSIYNEQFFGPGTRLTVL.

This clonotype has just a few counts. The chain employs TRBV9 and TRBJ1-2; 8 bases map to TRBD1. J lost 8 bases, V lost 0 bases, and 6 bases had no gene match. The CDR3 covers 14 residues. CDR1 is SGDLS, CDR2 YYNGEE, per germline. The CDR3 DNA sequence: TGTGCCAGCAGCGTAGTTGGACAGGGTGGCGGCTACACCTTC. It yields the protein CASSVVGQGGGYTF.

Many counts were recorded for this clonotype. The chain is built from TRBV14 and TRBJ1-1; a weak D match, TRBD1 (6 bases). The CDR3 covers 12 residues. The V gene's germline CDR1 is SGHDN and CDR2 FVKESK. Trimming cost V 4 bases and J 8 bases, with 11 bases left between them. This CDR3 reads CASSPRGGEAFF. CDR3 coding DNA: TGTGCCAGCAGCCCGCGAGGGGGGGAAGCTTTCTTT.

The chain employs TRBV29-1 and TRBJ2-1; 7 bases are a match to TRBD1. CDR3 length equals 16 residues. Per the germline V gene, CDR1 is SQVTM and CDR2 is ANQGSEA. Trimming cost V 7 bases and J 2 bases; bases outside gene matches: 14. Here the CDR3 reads CSGRLRAGGPYNEQFF. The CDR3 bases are TGCAGCGGCCGCCTCCGGGCAGGGGGACCCTACAATGAGCAGTTCTTC.

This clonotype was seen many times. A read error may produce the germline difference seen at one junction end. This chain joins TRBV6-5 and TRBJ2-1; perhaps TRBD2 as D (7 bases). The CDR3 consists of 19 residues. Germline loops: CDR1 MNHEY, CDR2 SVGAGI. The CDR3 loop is CASSYSGGDPYGRHNEQFF. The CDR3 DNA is TGTGCCAGCAGCTACTCGGGGGGCGACCCCTACGGTAGGCACAATGAGCAGTTCTTC.

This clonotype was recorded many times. The CDR3 DNA reads as TGTGCCAGCTCACCATATGATTCAGGGGGCGGTGAGCAGTACGTC. Amino acids: CASSPYDSGGGEQYV. The chain combines TRBV18 with TRBJ2-7; 8 bases line up with TRBD1. Germline V gene data show CDR1 as KGHSH and CDR2 as LQKENI. The CDR3 sequence is 15 residues long. J gave up 7 bases and V 2 bases, and 10 bases lay outside the gene matches.

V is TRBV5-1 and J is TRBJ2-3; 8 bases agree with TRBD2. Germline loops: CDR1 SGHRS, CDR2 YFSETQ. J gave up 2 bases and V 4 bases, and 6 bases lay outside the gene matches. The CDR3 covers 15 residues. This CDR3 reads CASSVVSGNTDTQYF. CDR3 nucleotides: TGCGCCAGCAGCGTGGTTAGCGGGAACACAGATACGCAGTATTTT.

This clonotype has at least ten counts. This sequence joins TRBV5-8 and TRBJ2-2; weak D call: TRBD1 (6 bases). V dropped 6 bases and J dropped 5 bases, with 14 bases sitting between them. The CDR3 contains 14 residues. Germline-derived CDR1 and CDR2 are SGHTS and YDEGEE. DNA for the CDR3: TGTGCCAGCAACTACAGGGTCAAGACCGGGGAGCTGTTTTTT. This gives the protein CASNYRVKTGELFF.

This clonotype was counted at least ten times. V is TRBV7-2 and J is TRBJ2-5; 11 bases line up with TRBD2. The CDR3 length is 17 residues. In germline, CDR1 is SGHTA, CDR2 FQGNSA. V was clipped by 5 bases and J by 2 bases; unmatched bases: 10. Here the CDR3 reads CASSHSSGRPFQETQYF. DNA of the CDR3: TGTGCCAGCAGCCATTCTAGCGGGAGGCCATTTCAAGAGACCCAGTACTTC.

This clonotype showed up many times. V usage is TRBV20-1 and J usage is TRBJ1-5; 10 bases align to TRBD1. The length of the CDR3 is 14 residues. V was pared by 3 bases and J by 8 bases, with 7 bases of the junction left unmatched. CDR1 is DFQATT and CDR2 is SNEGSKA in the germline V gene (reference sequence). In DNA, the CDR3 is TGCAGTGCTAGCTGGGGGACAGGGGAGAAGCCCCAGCATTTT. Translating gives CSASWGTGEKPQHF.

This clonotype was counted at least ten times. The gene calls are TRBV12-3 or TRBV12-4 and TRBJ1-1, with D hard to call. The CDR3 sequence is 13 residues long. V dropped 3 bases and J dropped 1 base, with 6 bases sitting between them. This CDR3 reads CASSFEGNTEAFF. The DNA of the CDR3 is TGTGCCAGCAGTTTCGAGGGGAACACTGAAGCTTTCTTT.

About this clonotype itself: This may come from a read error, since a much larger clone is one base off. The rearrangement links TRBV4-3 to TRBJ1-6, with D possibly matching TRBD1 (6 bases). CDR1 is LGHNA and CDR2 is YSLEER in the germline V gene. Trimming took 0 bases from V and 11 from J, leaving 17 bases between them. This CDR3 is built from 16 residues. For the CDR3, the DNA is TGCGCCAGCAGCCAAGATCTCGGAGGGGGTTCTCCACCCCTCCACTTT. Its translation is CASSQDLGGGSPPLHF.

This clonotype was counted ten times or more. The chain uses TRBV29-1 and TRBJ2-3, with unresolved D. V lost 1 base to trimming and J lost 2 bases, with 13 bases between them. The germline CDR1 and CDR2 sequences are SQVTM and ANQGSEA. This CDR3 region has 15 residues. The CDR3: CSVEAWQKHTDTQYF. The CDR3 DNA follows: TGCAGCGTTGAAGCATGGCAGAAACACACAGATACGCAGTATTTT.

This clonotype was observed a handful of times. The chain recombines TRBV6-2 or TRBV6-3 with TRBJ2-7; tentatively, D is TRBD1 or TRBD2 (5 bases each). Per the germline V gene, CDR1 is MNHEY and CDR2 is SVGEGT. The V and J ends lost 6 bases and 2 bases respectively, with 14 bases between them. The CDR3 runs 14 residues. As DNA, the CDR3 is TGTGCCAGCAGCCGTCCGGGACCTCCCTACGAGCAGTACTTC. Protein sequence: CASSRPGPPYEQYF.

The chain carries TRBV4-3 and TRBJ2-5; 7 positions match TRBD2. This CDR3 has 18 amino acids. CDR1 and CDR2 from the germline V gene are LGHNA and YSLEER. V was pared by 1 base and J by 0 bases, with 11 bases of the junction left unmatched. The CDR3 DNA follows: TGCGCCAGCAGCCAAGGCGTGGGGGGGAGAGGGAACCAAGAGACCCAGTACTTC. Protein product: CASSQGVGGRGNQETQYF.

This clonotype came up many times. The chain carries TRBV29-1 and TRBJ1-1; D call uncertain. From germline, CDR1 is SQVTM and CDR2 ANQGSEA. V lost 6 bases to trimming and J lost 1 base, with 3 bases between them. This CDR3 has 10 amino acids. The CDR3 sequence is CSVKNTEAFF. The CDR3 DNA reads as TGCAGCGTGAAGAACACTGAAGCTTTCTTT.

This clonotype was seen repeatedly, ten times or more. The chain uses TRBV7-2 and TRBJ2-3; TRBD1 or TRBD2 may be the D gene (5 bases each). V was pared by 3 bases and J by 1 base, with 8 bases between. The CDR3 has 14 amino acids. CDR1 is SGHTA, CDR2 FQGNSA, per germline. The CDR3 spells CASSFEGRTDTQYF. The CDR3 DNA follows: TGTGCCAGCAGCTTTGAGGGGCGCACAGATACGCAGTATTTT.

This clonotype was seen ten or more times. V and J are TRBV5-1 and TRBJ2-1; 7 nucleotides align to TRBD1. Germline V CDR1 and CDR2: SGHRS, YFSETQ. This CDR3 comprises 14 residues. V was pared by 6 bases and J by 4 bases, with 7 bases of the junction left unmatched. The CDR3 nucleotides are TGCGCCAGCACCGGGACAGAATCTTACAATGAGCAGTTCTTC. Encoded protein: CASTGTESYNEQFF.

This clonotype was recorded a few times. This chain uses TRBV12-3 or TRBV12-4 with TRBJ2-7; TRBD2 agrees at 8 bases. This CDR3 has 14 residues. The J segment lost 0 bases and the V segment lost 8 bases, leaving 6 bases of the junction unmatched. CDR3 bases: TGTGCCAGCGGGTTAGCGGGGCTCTCCTACGAGCAGTACTTC. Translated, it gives CASGLAGLSYEQYF.

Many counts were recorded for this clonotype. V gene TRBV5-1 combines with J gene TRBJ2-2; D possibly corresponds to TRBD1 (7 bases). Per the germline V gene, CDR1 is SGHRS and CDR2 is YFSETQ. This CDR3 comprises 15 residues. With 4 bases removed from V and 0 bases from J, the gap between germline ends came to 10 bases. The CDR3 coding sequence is TGCGCCAGCAGCGGCGGGACAGCGAACACCGGGGAGCTGTTTTTT. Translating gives CASSGGTANTGELFF.

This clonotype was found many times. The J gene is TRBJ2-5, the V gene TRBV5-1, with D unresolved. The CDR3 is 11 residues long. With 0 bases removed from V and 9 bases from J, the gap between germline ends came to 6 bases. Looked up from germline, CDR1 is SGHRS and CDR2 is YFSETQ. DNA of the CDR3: TGCGCCAGCAGCTTGGATGGGTCCCAGTACTTC. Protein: CASSLDGSQYF.

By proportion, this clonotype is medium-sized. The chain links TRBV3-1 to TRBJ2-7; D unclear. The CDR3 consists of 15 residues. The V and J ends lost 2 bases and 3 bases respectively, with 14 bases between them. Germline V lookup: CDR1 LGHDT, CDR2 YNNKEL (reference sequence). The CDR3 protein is CASSQMAPGDYEQYF. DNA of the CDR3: TGTGCCAGCAGCCAAATGGCCCCTGGGGACTACGAGCAGTACTTC.

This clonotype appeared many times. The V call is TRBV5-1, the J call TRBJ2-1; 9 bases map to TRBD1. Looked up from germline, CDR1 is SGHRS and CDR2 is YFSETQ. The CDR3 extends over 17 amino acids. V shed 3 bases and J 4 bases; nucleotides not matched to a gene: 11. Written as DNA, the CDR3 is TGCGCCAGCAGCTCGCTAGTCGTGGGACAGGGATACAATGAGCAGTTCTTC. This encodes CASSSLVVGQGYNEQFF.

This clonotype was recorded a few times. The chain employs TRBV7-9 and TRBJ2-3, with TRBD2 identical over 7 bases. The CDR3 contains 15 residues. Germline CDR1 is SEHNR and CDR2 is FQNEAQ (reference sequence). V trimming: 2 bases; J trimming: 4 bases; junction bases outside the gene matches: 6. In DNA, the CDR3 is TGTGCCAGCAGCTTATCCGGACTAGTTTCAGATACGCAGTATTTT. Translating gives CASSLSGLVSDTQYF.

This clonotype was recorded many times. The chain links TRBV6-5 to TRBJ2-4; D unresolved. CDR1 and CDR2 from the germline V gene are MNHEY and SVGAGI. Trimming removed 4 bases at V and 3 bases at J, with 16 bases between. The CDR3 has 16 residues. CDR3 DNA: TGTGCCAGCAGTTTCGACCGTAGTAGTGTCAAAAACATTCAGTACTTC. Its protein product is CASSFDRSSVKNIQYF.